The sequence of this T cell receptor (beta chain) was determined in a study of CD8+CD57+ T cells in acquired aplastic anemia (dated by TCRdb to the late 2010s). Study-wide context: DNA extracted from sorted CD4+ and CD8+ cells had a mean of 3.2 ug, with a range of about 0.2 to 30 ug. A CD8+CD57+ expansion meant a frequency higher than the mean frequency seen in healthy subjects.

At least ten counts were recorded for this clonotype. No antigen is known for it. No base quality values were provided; no much bigger clone lies one nucleotide off. Flow cytometry had shown CD8+CD57+ cell expansion in the patients selected for sequencing. Every patient had severe acquired aplastic anemia, diagnosed using the International Study of Aplastic Anemia and Agranulocytosis and Camitta criteria. At the time blood was sampled, none of the patients had received any therapy. The study deep-sequenced TCR repertoires of sorted CD4+ and CD8+ blood T cells from severe aplastic anemia patients and healthy subjects. Patients were enrolled under clinicaltrials.gov protocols 00001620, 01623167, 00001397, 00071045, 00081523 and 00961064 in the USA. Ficoll-Paque density gradient centrifugation was used to isolate peripheral blood mononuclear cells. Before DNA extraction, CD4+ and CD8+ T cells were sorted with FACS or magnetic beads.

Its CDR3 holds 13 amino acids, cysteine through phenylalanine. The CDR3 DNA has 39 bases and is translated from base 1. V trim: 11 bases; J trim: 3 bases; unmatched bases: 5. Looking up the germline V gene yields CDR1 SNHLY and CDR2 FYNNEI. What the study reported, not specific to this receptor: Approximately 27 CD8+ CDR3 sequences were found in both patients and controls but appeared to be highly expressed in patients and within the immunodominant clones of the patients. Between patients and healthy controls, no significant difference in CD8+ Simpson's diversity was found (P=0.060).

Genomic DNA was used as template for profiling of TCR beta VDJ combinations and CDR3 sequences. An Illumina HiSeq 2000 was used for TCR repertoire sequencing. Per the authors' processing: Repertoires were assessed using TRBV/TRBJ rearrangement plots, CDR3 size and DJ length profiles, and Simpson's diversity index. The most abundant DNA sequence in the deep sequencing data was taken as the immunodominant clone. CDR3 amino acid sequences were checked for sharing across subjects and were also compared against the VDJdb database and published repertoires. The public sequencing data were trimmed at Q25 with fastp and processed into clonotypes with MiXCR by TCRdb, which kept only in-frame beta chains. Identical CDR3 protein sequences are pooled into one entry, listed with their most common genes and DNA. The V and J calls reflect TCRdb's pipeline rather than the authors' work. In this sample the table shows 150,000 to 200,000 distinct CDR3 sequences, about 45% of which occur a single time. Roughly 2.8% of the sample belongs to the ten largest clones.

The source of this sequence is a human donor with aplastic anemia. The rearrangement combines TRBV2 with TRBJ2-7, and 12 junction bases match TRBD2. The material sequenced was sorted CD4+, CD8+, or CD8+CD57+ T cells (not recorded which) from PBMCs. The nucleotide sequence reads as follows: TGTGCCGGGGGGACTAGCGGGTTCTACGAGCAGTACTTC. Its coded protein is CAGGTSGFYEQYF.